The 30 T cell receptor beta chains reported below all come from one sample, sequenced in a study of blood T cell repertoires in COVID-19. Only in-frame clones appear in the TCRdb table, and some are missing; sequencing was by immunoSEQ multiplex PCR. Here the sample spans around 170,000 clones, roughly 83% being singletons. Material for sequencing was peripheral blood. The source of these receptors is a man younger than 30 with active or convalescent COVID-19.

The sample holds a few counts of this clone. V is TRBV6-1 and J is TRBJ1-5; D not resolved. V dropped 6 bases and J dropped 4 bases, with 16 bases sitting between them. Germline loops: CDR1 MNHNS, CDR2 SASEGT. The length of the CDR3 is 15 residues. CDR3 in DNA: TGTGCCAGCAGAGTAGGCTCAGGTTTTAATCAGCCCCAGCATTTT. Amino acids: CASRVGSGFNQPQHF.

This clone appeared a single time. The chain links TRBV7-6 to TRBJ2-5, with 10 bases aligning to TRBD2. The germline V gene encodes CDR1 SGHVS and CDR2 FNYEAQ. The CDR3 covers 16 residues. V lost 1 base and J lost 3; bases outside the gene matches: 5. The CDR3 is CASSLVQAGGKETQYF. The DNA of the CDR3 is TGTGCCAGCAGCTTAGTTCAAGCGGGAGGGAAAGAGACCCAGTACTTC.

The V gene is TRBV6-5, the J gene TRBJ1-1; the D is unclear. Germline V CDR1 and CDR2: MNHEY, SVGAGI. This CDR3 comprises 14 residues. The V and J ends lost 2 bases and 6 bases respectively, with 13 bases between them. The CDR3 sequence is CASSYGQYAPEAFF. The DNA for the CDR3 is TGTGCCAGCAGTTACGGGCAGTATGCGCCTGAAGCTTTCTTT.

This clone was detected a few times. The rearrangement links TRBV2 to TRBJ1-4; 10 bases agree with TRBD1. V gave up 2 bases and J gave up 7 bases; unmatched junction bases: 4. CDR3 size: 15 residues. Germline V gene lookup returns CDR1 SNHLY and CDR2 FYNNEI. The CDR3 region has the DNA TGTGCCAGCAGTGAACATAGGACAGGGGGTGAAAAACTGTTTTTT. Encoded protein: CASSEHRTGGEKLFF.

V is TRBV18 and J is TRBJ2-7, with D perhaps TRBD1 (6 bases). The CDR3 consists of 14 residues. In germline, CDR1 is KGHSH, CDR2 LQKENI. Trimming pared 2 bases from V and 3 bases from J, leaving 11 bases between. The CDR3 bases are TGTGCCAGCTCACCAAAGGGACAAGACTACGAGCAGTACTTC. Translation gives CASSPKGQDYEQYF.

The rearrangement links TRBV7-6 to TRBJ2-1; 12 bases map to TRBD2. The trim removed 5 bases at V and 10 bases at J, leaving 18 bases unmatched. CDR1 and CDR2 (germline): SGHVS, FNYEAQ. The CDR3 is 18 amino acids. CDR3 protein: CASSREVGASGGVREQFF. The DNA for the CDR3 is TGTGCCAGCAGCCGAGAAGTCGGGGCTAGCGGGGGGGTGCGGGAGCAGTTCTTC.

This chain uses TRBV18 with TRBJ2-5; 9 bases line up with TRBD1. Germline values: CDR1 KGHSH, CDR2 LQKENI. The CDR3 is 15 residues long. The ends lost 6 bases at V and 4 bases at J; junction bases unmatched: 9. The CDR3 spells CASSHGTGRRETQYF. The CDR3 coding sequence is TGTGCCAGCTCTCACGGGACAGGGAGGAGAGAGACCCAGTACTTC.

The chain links TRBV11-2 to TRBJ2-7, with D maybe TRBD1 (6 bases). The CDR3 extends over 14 amino acids. Trimming took off 3 bases at V and 3 bases at J, with 12 bases between the two ends. CDR1 and CDR2 from the germline V gene are SGHAT and FQNNGV. CDR3 region: CASSFQGTVYEQYF. Here the CDR3 DNA reads TGTGCCAGCAGCTTTCAGGGGACCGTCTACGAGCAGTACTTC.

This clone has a handful of counts. The chain employs TRBV6-5 and TRBJ1-2; 8 bases align to TRBD1. The junction had 3 bases not matched to a gene; V was cut back by 5 bases and J by 4 bases. The V gene's germline CDR1 is MNHEY and CDR2 SVGAGI. The CDR3 is 13 residues long. In DNA, the CDR3 is TGTGCCAGCAGTATCAGGGGGCTCTATGGCTACACCTTC. This gives the protein CASSIRGLYGYTF.

The V call is TRBV2, the J call TRBJ2-7, with D possibly being TRBD2 (6 bases). The CDR3 is 16 residues long. Trimming took 10 bases from V and 4 from J, leaving 26 bases between them. Germline lookup yields CDR1 SNHLY and CDR2 FYNNEI. Written as DNA, the CDR3 is TGTGCCACTTTTCGGAACCGGGACTCCTCGACTTACGAGCAGTACTTC. Its translation is CATFRNRDSSTYEQYF.

The V gene is TRBV5-5, the J gene TRBJ1-3; D is perhaps TRBD1 (6 bases). Trimming cost V 4 bases and J 0 bases, with 11 bases left between them. The length of the CDR3 is 15 residues. Germline V CDR1 and CDR2: SGHKS, YYEKEE (reference sequence). This CDR3 is CASSPGQSSGNTIYF. CDR3 coding DNA: TGTGCCAGCAGCCCGGGACAAAGCTCTGGAAACACCATATATTTT.

This clone was counted only a few times. V and J are TRBV3-1 (or the pseudogene TRBV3-2) and TRBJ2-2; 8 nucleotides line up with TRBD1. The CDR3 is 14 amino acids. Germline V gene lookup returns CDR1 LGHDT and CDR2 YNNKEL (reference sequence). The ends lost 6 bases at V and 7 bases at J; junction bases unmatched: 7. CDR3 bases: TGTGCCAGCAGACTTCAGGGGGCTGTCGGGGAGCTGTTTTTT. Its protein product is CASRLQGAVGELFF.

This clone turned up a few times. This sequence joins TRBV2 and TRBJ1-5; D perhaps matches TRBD1 (5 bases). CDR3 size: 15 residues. Germline assignment: CDR1 SNHLY and CDR2 FYNNEI. V dropped 6 bases and J dropped 0 bases, with 12 bases sitting between them. CDR3 region: CASSLTAYSNQPQHF. The CDR3 DNA reads TGTGCCAGCAGCTTGACAGCATATAGCAATCAGCCCCAGCATTTT.

The chain employs TRBV29-1 and TRBJ1-3; no clear D. Germline CDR1 reads SQVTM; CDR2 reads ANQGSEA. The CDR3 is 14 amino acids. The V and J ends lost 4 bases and 0 bases respectively, with 10 bases between them. The CDR3 nucleotides read TGCAGCGTTGTCAGCCGGAGCTCTGGAAACACCATATATTTT. Translated, it gives CSVVSRSSGNTIYF.

The chain is built from TRBV3-1 (or the pseudogene TRBV3-2) and TRBJ2-3; 8 nucleotides line up with TRBD2. The CDR3 is 15 residues long. CDR1 is LGHDT and CDR2 is YNNKEL in the germline V gene (reference sequence). Germline trimming cut 5 bases from V and 2 bases from J; bases unmatched to any gene: 6. This CDR3 reads CASSSSGFPTDTQYF. The CDR3 DNA sequence: TGTGCCAGCAGCTCTAGCGGGTTCCCCACAGATACGCAGTATTTT.

The chain joins TRBV25-1 to TRBJ1-2; 8 positions match TRBD1. Germline loops: CDR1 MGHDK, CDR2 SYGVNS. The CDR3 length is 15 residues. The ends lost 5 bases at V and 7 bases at J; junction bases unmatched: 12. As DNA, the CDR3 is TGTGCCAGCAGTCCTCGGTGGACAGGGCCCGGTGGCTACACCTTC. Translating it yields CASSPRWTGPGGYTF.

With regard to this clone: At one end, the junction sequence differs from germline, possibly due to a read error. The J gene is TRBJ1-3, the V gene TRBV7-7; D not resolved. This CDR3 has 13 amino acids. Germline CDR1 SSHAT, CDR2 FNYEAQ (reference sequence). The CDR3 loop is CASSLSSGNTIYF. The CDR3 nucleotides are TGTGCTAGCAGCTTGAGCTCTGGAAACACCATATATTTT.

The CDR3 nucleotides read TGTGCCAGCTCCGAAGGGACAGGCCTATTGAACTATGGCTACACCTTC. This encodes CASSEGTGLLNYGYTF. The genes are TRBV18 and TRBJ1-2, with 8 bases that match TRBD1. Germline CDR1 reads KGHSH; CDR2 reads LQKENI. The V gene end was trimmed by 6 bases and the J gene end by 2 bases; junction bases not matched to a gene: 11. The CDR3 totals 16 residues.

This rearrangement joins TRBV10-1 to TRBJ2-5; D perhaps matches TRBD2 (7 bases). The length of the CDR3 is 15 residues. Germline-derived CDR1 and CDR2 are WNHNN and SYGVQD (reference sequence). V shed 0 bases and J shed 5 bases, with 13 bases lying between them. The DNA of the CDR3 is TGCGCCAGCAGTGAGTCGTGGGGGGGCCGCGAGACCCAGTACTTC. Translation gives CASSESWGGRETQYF.

This clone was counted a single time. The chain couples TRBV3-1 (or the pseudogene TRBV3-2) to TRBJ2-7; the match to TRBD1 covers 8 bases. Germline assignment: CDR1 LGHDT and CDR2 YNNKEL (reference sequence). With 0 bases clipped from V and 6 bases from J, the junction kept 4 bases outside the gene matches. The CDR3 spans 14 residues. The CDR3: CASSQDSTGAEQYF. DNA of the CDR3: TGTGCCAGCAGCCAAGATTCGACAGGGGCCGAGCAGTACTTC.

This chain connects TRBV4-3 to TRBJ1-4, with a possible D match to TRBD1 (5 bases). Per the germline V gene, CDR1 is LGHNA and CDR2 is YSLEER. V shed 0 bases and J shed 6 bases, with 17 bases lying between them. This CDR3 has 17 amino acids. For the CDR3, the DNA is TGCGCCAGCAGCCAAGAATCGGTCAGACAGCCCTATGAAAAACTGTTTTTT. Its protein product is CASSQESVRQPYEKLFF.

This clone was observed once. V usage is TRBV15 and J usage is TRBJ2-3; TRBD2 matches 13 bases. The V gene end was trimmed by 5 bases and the J gene end by 9 bases; junction bases not matched to a gene: 11. The germline CDR1 and CDR2 sequences are LNHNV and YYDKDF (reference sequence). The CDR3 is made up of 16 amino acids. The CDR3 loop is CATSGRLAGGGKTQYF. The CDR3 DNA follows: TGTGCCACCAGCGGGAGACTAGCGGGAGGTGGGAAGACGCAGTATTTT.

DNA of the CDR3: TGCGCCAGCAGCCCGGGACAGACGAACACTGAAGCTTTCTTT. Protein product: CASSPGQTNTEAFF. The rearrangement joins TRBV5-1 to TRBJ1-1, with 7 bases identical to TRBD1. The trim removed 4 bases at V and 1 base at J, leaving 4 bases unmatched. The germline gives CDR1 SGHRS, CDR2 YFSETQ. This CDR3 comprises 14 residues.

V and J are TRBV9 and TRBJ1-3; the D gene is possibly TRBD1 (5 bases). Germline-derived CDR1 and CDR2 are SGDLS and YYNGEE. V dropped 0 bases and J dropped 4 bases, with 14 bases sitting between them. This CDR3 has 16 amino acids. For the CDR3, the DNA is TGTGCCAGCAGCGTAGCTGGGGCAACCCTAGGAAACACCATATATTTT. This codes for CASSVAGATLGNTIYF. The complete variable domain, with remaining parts taken from reference TRBV9 and TRBJ1-3, reads DSGVTQTPKHLITATGQRVTLRCSPRSGDLSVYWYQQSLDQGLQFLIQYYNGEERAKGNILERFSAQQFPDLHSELNLSSLELGDSALYFCASSVAGATLGNTIYFGEGSWLTVV.

The rearrangement uses TRBV25-1 and TRBJ1-3, with 7 bases identical to TRBD1. The V segment lost 3 bases and the J segment 2 bases; nucleotides outside the gene matches: 7. From germline, CDR1 is MGHDK and CDR2 SYGVNS. The CDR3 extends over 16 amino acids. Here the CDR3 DNA reads TGTGCCAGCAGTGATCAGTGGACAGGCACTGGAAACACCATATATTTT. It translates to CASSDQWTGTGNTIYF. Drawing the rest from reference TRBV25-1 and TRBJ1-3, the complete variable domain is EADIYQTPRYLVIGTGKKITLECSQTMGHDKMYWYQQDPGMELHLIHYSYGVNSTEKGDLSSESTVSRIRTEHFPLTLESARPSHTSQYLCASSDQWTGTGNTIYFGEGSWLTVV.

This sequence joins TRBV5-5 and TRBJ2-7; 11 positions agree with TRBD2. Germline V gene lookup returns CDR1 SGHKS and CDR2 YYEKEE (reference sequence). Trimming took 0 bases from V and 3 from J; bases not matched to a gene: 2. This CDR3 is built from 15 residues. The DNA of the CDR3 is TGTGCCAGCAGCTTGGCTAGCGGGGGGAACTACGAGCAGTACTTC. Residues: CASSLASGGNYEQYF. Complete variable domain (other parts from reference TRBV5-5 and TRBJ2-7): DAGVTQSPTHLIKTRGQQVTLRCSPISGHKSVSWYQQVLGQGPQFIFQYYEKEERGRGNFPDRFSARQFPNYSSELNVNALLLGDSALYLCASSLASGGNYEQYFGPGTRLTVT.

The chain uses TRBV7-8 and TRBJ2-1, with TRBD1 as a possible D gene (6 bases). The length of the CDR3 is 16 residues. The germline gives CDR1 SGHVS, CDR2 FQNEAQ. With 2 bases removed from V and 0 bases from J, the gap between germline ends came to 11 bases. In nucleotides, the CDR3 is TGTGCCAGCAGCTTACGCCGGGACAACTCCTACAATGAGCAGTTCTTC. It encodes CASSLRRDNSYNEQFF.

This clone was seen a handful of times. The rearrangement uses TRBV28 and TRBJ1-5; a possible D gene is TRBD1 (5 bases). V lost 5 bases and J lost 0, with 11 bases in between. Germline CDR1 is MDHEN and CDR2 is SYDVKM. This CDR3 has 15 amino acids. The DNA of the CDR3 is TGTGCCAGCAGTCGGATTGACAGTAGCAATCAGCCCCAGCATTTT. This gives the protein CASSRIDSSNQPQHF.

The chain is built from TRBV6-5 and TRBJ1-2, with 7 bases matching TRBD1. The V gene's germline CDR1 is MNHEY and CDR2 SVGAGI. Trimming took 2 bases from V and 7 from J; bases not matched to a gene: 7. The CDR3 has 14 amino acids. The CDR3 DNA sequence: TGTGCCAGCAGTTACCGGAGGGGGCTGAGTGGCTACACCTTC. Residues: CASSYRRGLSGYTF.

V usage is TRBV11-2 and J usage is TRBJ2-1; TRBD2 agrees at 9 bases. The V and J ends lost 4 bases and 3 bases, in that order; junction bases with no gene match: 4. CDR1 is SGHAT, CDR2 FQNNGV, per germline. This CDR3 contains 15 residues. The CDR3 reads CASSSHSGGYNEQFF. CDR3 bases: TGTGCCAGCAGCTCCCATAGCGGGGGCTACAATGAGCAGTTCTTC.